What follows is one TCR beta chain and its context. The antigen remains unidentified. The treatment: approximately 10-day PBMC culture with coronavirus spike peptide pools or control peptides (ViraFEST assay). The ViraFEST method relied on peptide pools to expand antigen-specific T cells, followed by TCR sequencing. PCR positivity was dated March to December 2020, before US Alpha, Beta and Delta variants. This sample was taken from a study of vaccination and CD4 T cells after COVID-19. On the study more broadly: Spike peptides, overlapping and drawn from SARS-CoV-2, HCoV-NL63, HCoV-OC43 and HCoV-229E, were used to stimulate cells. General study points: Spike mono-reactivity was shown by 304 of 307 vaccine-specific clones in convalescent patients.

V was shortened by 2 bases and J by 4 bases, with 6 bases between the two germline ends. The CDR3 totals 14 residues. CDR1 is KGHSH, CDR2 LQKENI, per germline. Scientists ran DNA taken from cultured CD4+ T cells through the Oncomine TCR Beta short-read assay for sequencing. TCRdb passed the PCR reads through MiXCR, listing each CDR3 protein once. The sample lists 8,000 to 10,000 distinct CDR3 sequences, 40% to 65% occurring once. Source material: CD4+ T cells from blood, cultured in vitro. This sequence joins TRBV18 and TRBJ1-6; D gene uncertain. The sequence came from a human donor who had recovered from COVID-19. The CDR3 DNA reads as TGTGCCAGCTCACCAGAGGAGTATAATTCACCCCTCCACTTT. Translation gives CASSPEEYNSPLHF.